This section outlines one T cell receptor beta chain sequence together with its context. This entry is derived from a study of blood T cells in healthy people across ages. Background on the study: Every two T cells gave about one barcoded beta molecule via template switching.

V lost 9 bases to trimming and J lost 0 bases, with 12 bases between them. This CDR3 is 15 amino acids long. Germline V gives CDR1 MNHEY, CDR2 SVGEGT. With a J-beta primer mix and a sample-barcoded 5' primer, a second PCR ran about 7 to 11 cycles. TCRdb processed the 5' RACE reads anew with MiXCR; each CDR3 protein has one entry. The repertoire holds approximately 850,000 distinct CDR3 sequences, with 55% to 70% as singletons. What was sequenced was blood. This clonotype originated in a man between 25 and 39 years old in good health. This chain uses TRBV6-2 or TRBV6-3 with TRBJ2-6; no firm D call. CDR3 protein: CASCHGYSGANVLTF. The CDR3 bases are TGTGCCAGTTGTCACGGATACTCTGGGGCCAACGTCCTGACTTTC.